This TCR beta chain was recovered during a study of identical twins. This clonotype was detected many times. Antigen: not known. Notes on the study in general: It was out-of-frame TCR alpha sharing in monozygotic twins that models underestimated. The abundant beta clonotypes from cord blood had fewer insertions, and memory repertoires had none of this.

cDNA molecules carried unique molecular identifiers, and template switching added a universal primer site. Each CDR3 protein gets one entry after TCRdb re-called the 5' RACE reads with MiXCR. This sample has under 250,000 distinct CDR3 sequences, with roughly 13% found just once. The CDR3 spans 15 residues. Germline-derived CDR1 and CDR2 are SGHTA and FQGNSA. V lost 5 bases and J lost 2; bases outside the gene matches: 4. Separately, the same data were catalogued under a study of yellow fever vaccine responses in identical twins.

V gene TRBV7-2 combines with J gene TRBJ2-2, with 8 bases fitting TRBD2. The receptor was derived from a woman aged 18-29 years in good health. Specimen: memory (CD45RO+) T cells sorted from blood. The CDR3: CASSPGTRNTGELFF. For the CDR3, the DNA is TGTGCCAGCAGCCCCGGGACTAGAAACACCGGGGAGCTGTTTTTT.